The clone carrying this T cell receptor beta chain was seen a handful of times. The antigen is not known. The data derive from a study of T cells after yellow fever vaccination. The ends lost 5 bases at V and 5 bases at J; junction bases unmatched: 12. CDR3 length: 16 residues. The germline gives CDR1 SNHLY, CDR2 FYNNEI. Overall study results and limits: Subsequent booster samples again held most clones from primary vaccination (roughly 96% CD4, nearly 90% CD8).

One entry per CDR3 protein, called by TCRdb with MiXCR from the 5' RACE reads. The data show a few hundred thousand distinct CDR3 sequences, 3% to 4.5% seen once. The chain recombines TRBV2 with TRBJ2-3; 8 positions match TRBD1. The sequences come from PBMCs, collected 5 days after the yellow fever booster vaccination. The clonotype originates from a man in his late teens or twenties who received the YFV17D yellow fever vaccine. The CDR3 DNA reads as TGTGCCAGCAGTCGAGGACAGGGTCGGATTGGAGATACGCAGTATTTT. It translates to CASSRGQGRIGDTQYF.